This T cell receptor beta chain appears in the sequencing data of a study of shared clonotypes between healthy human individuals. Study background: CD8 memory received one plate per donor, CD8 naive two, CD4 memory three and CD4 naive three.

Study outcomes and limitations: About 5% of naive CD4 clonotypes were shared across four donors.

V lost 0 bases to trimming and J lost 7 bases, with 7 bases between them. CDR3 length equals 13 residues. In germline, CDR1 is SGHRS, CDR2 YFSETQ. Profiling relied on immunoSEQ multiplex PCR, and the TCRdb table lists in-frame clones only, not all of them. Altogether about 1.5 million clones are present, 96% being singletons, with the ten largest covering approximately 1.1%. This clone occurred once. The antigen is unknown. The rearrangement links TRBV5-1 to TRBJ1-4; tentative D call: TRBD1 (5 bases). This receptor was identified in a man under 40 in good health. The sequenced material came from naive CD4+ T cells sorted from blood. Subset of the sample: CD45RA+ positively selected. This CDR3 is CASSLGTREKLFF. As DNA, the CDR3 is TGCGCCAGCAGCTTGGGGACACGTGAAAAACTGTTTTTT. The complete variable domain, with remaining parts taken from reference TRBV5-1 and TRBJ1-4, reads KAGVTQTPRYLIKTRGQQVTLSCSPISGHRSVSWYQQTPGQGLQFLFEYFSETQRNKGNFPGRFSGRQFSNSRSEMNVSTLELGDSALYLCASSLGTREKLFFGSGTQLSVL.